This T cell receptor (beta chain) was found in a study of blood T cell repertoires in COVID-19. For the study at large: The origin of the acute and convalescent COVID-19 samples was the United States, Italy and Spain.

Original processing methods: Nucleated cell counts were estimated from reference gene primer amplification. TCRdb keeps only in-frame clones here, not all; method: immunoSEQ multiplex PCR. V and J calls and clone size are those listed in that table; D and trimming were worked out from the DNA. The repertoire holds 6,000 or so clones, with just under 75% as singletons. Per the germline V gene, CDR1 is MNHNS and CDR2 is SASEGT. V gave up 5 bases and J gave up 3 bases, with 10 bases separating them. This CDR3 is built from 14 residues. This clonotype was obtained from a man aged 55 to 70 with acute or convalescent COVID-19. The sequenced sample was peripheral blood. V gene TRBV6-1 combines with J gene TRBJ2-2, with D hard to call. The CDR3 sequence: CASSYELDTGELFF. The CDR3 DNA reads as TGTGCCAGCAGTTATGAGCTCGACACCGGGGAGCTGTTTTTT.